What follows are 25 T cell receptor beta chains derived from one specimen sequenced in a study of T cells in Graves' hyperthyroidism and ophthalmopathy. Researchers amplified the TCR beta CDR3 regions from RNA transcripts. The study used the HTBI primer set for a first-round RT-PCR of the TCR CDR3. One entry per CDR3 protein results from TCRdb running MiXCR on the multiplex PCR reads. The table records approximately 380,000 distinct CDR3 sequences, around 15% of them present only once. Sequenced material: blood. These receptors originate from a man aged 50-60 years with Graves' ophthalmopathy.

This clonotype was found a few times. The rearrangement uses TRBV19 and TRBJ1-4; tentatively, D is TRBD1 (5 bases). The CDR3 is 14 amino acids. The V and J ends lost 3 bases and 5 bases respectively, with 10 bases between them. Germline values: CDR1 LNHDA, CDR2 SQIVND (reference sequence). CDR3 sequence reads: CASSIGAENEKLFF. The CDR3 coding sequence is TGTGCCAGTAGTATCGGGGCAGAAAATGAAAAACTGTTTTTT.

A few counts support this clonotype. CDR3 loop: CASSTTGVRAFF. Written as DNA, the CDR3 is TGTGCCAGCAGTACCACAGGGGTTAGAGCTTTCTTT. This rearrangement joins TRBV6-1 to TRBJ1-1; 7 nucleotides align to TRBD1. The CDR3 is 12 amino acids. The germline gives CDR1 MNHNS, CDR2 SASEGT. Trimming removed 5 bases from V and 10 bases from J; junction bases left unmatched: 7.

This clonotype was counted only a few times. J is TRBJ2-7 and V is TRBV7-9; 7 bases are a match to TRBD1. CDR3 length: 16 residues. The V gene's germline CDR1 is SEHNR and CDR2 FQNEAQ (reference sequence). V was clipped by 10 bases and J by 7 bases; unmatched bases: 22. The CDR3 sequence is CATGMTRGPLLREQYF. The CDR3 region has the DNA TGTGCCACTGGGATGACGAGGGGGCCTTTATTGCGGGAGCAGTACTTC.

The chain is built from TRBV4-1 and TRBJ2-1, with D unclear. The CDR3 totals 14 residues. Looked up from germline, CDR1 is MGHRA and CDR2 is YSYEKL. With 3 bases removed from V and 5 bases from J, the gap between germline ends came to 11 bases. This chain's CDR3 is CASSQPWGNNEQFF. The CDR3 DNA is TGCGCCAGCAGCCAGCCTTGGGGAAACAATGAGCAGTTCTTC.

This clonotype occurred many times. The CDR3 reads CSATLDRGRTDTQYF. In nucleotides, the CDR3 is TGCAGTGCTACCCTAGACAGGGGGCGGACAGATACGCAGTATTTT. The chain couples TRBV20-1 to TRBJ2-3, with 10 bases that match TRBD1. This CDR3 comprises 15 residues. The V and J ends lost 4 bases and 3 bases, in that order; junction bases with no gene match: 7. CDR1 DFQATT and CDR2 SNEGSKA come from the germline V gene (reference sequence).

In its sample, this clonotype was seen many times. The V call is TRBV7-3, the J call TRBJ2-5, with 8 positions matching TRBD1. V trimming: 5 bases; J trimming: 5 bases; junction bases outside the gene matches: 7. This CDR3 contains 14 residues. The germline V gene has CDR1 SGHTA and CDR2 FQGTGA. CDR3 loop: CASSTRTGRETQYF. DNA for the CDR3: TGTGCCAGCAGCACGCGGACAGGGAGGGAGACCCAGTACTTC.

This clonotype was seen a few times. The genes are TRBV12-3 or TRBV12-4 and TRBJ1-2; D not resolved. The V gene lost 5 bases and the J gene lost 8 bases, with 18 bases spanning the gap. The CDR3 length is 14 residues. This CDR3 reads CASSEWTDLGGYTF. The DNA for the CDR3 is TGTGCCAGCAGTGAATGGACGGACCTTGGGGGCTACACCTTC.

This clonotype was picked up many times. The chain uses TRBV20-1 and TRBJ2-7; 13 nucleotides line up with TRBD2. Losses at the gene ends were 5 bases for V and 7 bases for J; bases not matched to a gene: 11. The CDR3 consists of 15 residues. Germline CDR1 is DFQATT and CDR2 is SNEGSKA (reference sequence). The CDR3 here is CSASTRTSGSEEQYF. In DNA form, the CDR3 reads TGCAGTGCTTCCACCCGGACTAGCGGGAGTGAAGAGCAGTACTTC.

The table lists this clonotype with a few counts. This chain connects TRBV28 to TRBJ1-5, with D possibly matching TRBD1 (6 bases). V lost 6 bases, J lost 5 bases, and 11 bases lay in between. The CDR3 is made up of 13 amino acids. Germline V gene data show CDR1 as MDHEN and CDR2 as SYDVKM. The DNA for the CDR3 is TGTGCCAGCAGCGGACAGAGATATCAGCCCCAGCATTTT. Encoded protein: CASSGQRYQPQHF.

This clonotype was observed many times. The chain couples TRBV7-2 to TRBJ2-5; D may be TRBD2 (5 bases). V lost 2 bases, J lost 5 bases, and 15 bases lay in between. CDR3 length: 15 residues. The germline V gene has CDR1 SGHTA and CDR2 FQGNSA. CDR3 nucleotide sequence: TGTGCCAGCAGCTTACTCGTATCCCGGGGTGAGACCCAGTACTTC. It is translated as CASSLLVSRGETQYF.

This clonotype was found many times. The CDR3 DNA sequence: TGTGCCAGCAGACAACAGGGGTACCAAGAGACCCAGTACTTC. This translates into CASRQQGYQETQYF. The chain carries TRBV11-2 and TRBJ2-5; TRBD1 matches at 7 bases. J lost 0 bases, V lost 6 bases, and 4 bases had no gene match. The CDR3 consists of 14 residues. Germline-derived CDR1 and CDR2 are SGHAT and FQNNGV.

This clonotype was seen at least ten times. The chain recombines TRBV30 with TRBJ2-7; possible D gene TRBD1, 6 bases. Germline-derived CDR1 and CDR2 are GTSNPN and SVGIG (reference sequence). The ends were cut back, 1 base at V and 6 bases at J, with 7 bases in the middle. The CDR3 contains 11 residues. The CDR3 loop is CAWSGGLEQYF. The CDR3 coding sequence is TGTGCCTGGAGTGGGGGGCTCGAGCAGTACTTC.

This clonotype was seen at least ten times. The V call is TRBV7-8, the J call TRBJ2-7; the match to TRBD1 covers 8 bases. There are 15 residues in the CDR3. With V trimmed by 3 bases and J by 3 bases, 7 bases remained unmatched. The germline V gene has CDR1 SGHVS and CDR2 FQNEAQ. The CDR3 loop reads CASSFTGQVGYEQYF. CDR3 DNA: TGTGCCAGCAGCTTCACGGGACAGGTGGGCTACGAGCAGTACTTC.

The chain uses TRBV10-2 and TRBJ2-7; 7 bases line up with TRBD2. In germline, CDR1 is WSHSY, CDR2 SAAADI. CDR3 length equals 14 residues. V was clipped by 10 bases and J by 3 bases; unmatched bases: 12. Here the CDR3 reads CATLRGIEGYEQYF. CDR3 coding DNA: TGCGCCACCCTGCGGGGGATCGAAGGCTACGAGCAGTACTTC.

This clonotype was counted only a few times. The chain combines TRBV18 with TRBJ2-1, with 13 bases identical to TRBD2. V shed 3 bases and J 10 bases; nucleotides not matched to a gene: 9. This CDR3 has 16 amino acids. CDR1 KGHSH and CDR2 LQKENI come from the germline V gene. Here the CDR3 reads CASSPAGTSGIGEQFF. CDR3 in DNA: TGTGCCAGCTCACCCGCCGGGACTAGCGGGATAGGGGAGCAGTTCTTC. The variable domain in full, with the rest retrieved from reference TRBV18 and TRBJ2-1, is NAGVMQNPRHLVRRRGQEARLRCSPMKGHSHVYWYRQLPEEGLKFMVYLQKENIIDESGMPKERFSAEFPKEGPSILRIQQVVRGDSAAYFCASSPAGTSGIGEQFFGPGTRLTVL.

Ten or more counts support this clonotype. J is TRBJ1-6 and V is TRBV30; D is unclear. The germline V and J ends were trimmed by 2 bases and 7 bases, with 9 bases remaining between them. CDR1 is GTSNPN and CDR2 is SVGIG in the germline V gene (reference sequence). This CDR3 spans 13 amino acids. The CDR3: CAWSPQTNSPLHF. In nucleotides, the CDR3 is TGTGCCTGGAGTCCTCAGACGAATTCACCCCTCCACTTT.

This clonotype appeared many times. DNA for the CDR3: TGTGCCAGCAGTTTAGCGGTGGGGACTAGCGGGAGTGTTGAGCAGTTCTTC. Its protein product is CASSLAVGTSGSVEQFF. The chain joins TRBV12-3 or TRBV12-4 to TRBJ2-1, with 14 bases matching TRBD2. The trim removed 0 bases at V and 9 bases at J, leaving 7 bases unmatched. The CDR3 contains 17 residues.

Comment on this clonotype: A much larger clone is a single base away; this may be a read error. V and J are TRBV2 and TRBJ2-2; D is perhaps TRBD1 (6 bases). This CDR3 spans 16 amino acids. Germline V lookup: CDR1 SNHLY, CDR2 FYNNEI. Here the CDR3 DNA reads TGTGCCAGCACCGCACTGGTGGCAGGGGACACCGGGGAGCCGTTTTTT. Translated, it gives CASTALVAGDTGEPFF.

This clonotype was picked up many times. The chain uses TRBV7-6 and TRBJ2-7; 14 nucleotides match TRBD2. After removal of 0 bases from V and 3 bases from J, the junction contained 4 bases not matched to a gene. The CDR3 length is 17 residues. The germline V gene encodes CDR1 SGHVS and CDR2 FNYEAQ. The CDR3, as DNA: TGTGCCAGCAGCTTAGCGGCTGGACTAGCGGGAGGCTACGAGCAGTACTTC. Protein sequence: CASSLAAGLAGGYEQYF.

The chain's CDR3 is CSVVIDRRGRTDTQYF. CDR3 bases: TGCAGCGTTGTGATAGATCGGAGAGGCCGCACAGATACGCAGTATTTT. The V gene is TRBV29-1, the J gene TRBJ2-3; D is ambiguous. Germline CDR1 reads SQVTM; CDR2 reads ANQGSEA. The CDR3 has 16 amino acids. Deletions cut 4 bases from V and 1 base from J, with 18 bases between.

This clonotype was observed many times. V is TRBV11-2 and J is TRBJ1-1; no clear D. Trimming cost V 1 base and J 2 bases, with 20 bases left between them. CDR1 SGHAT and CDR2 FQNNGV come from the germline V gene. The CDR3 covers 18 residues. Here the CDR3 DNA reads TGTGCCAGCAGCTTAGCTAAAGCAAGGGCTGGGAAAAACACTGAAGCTTTCTTT. Protein sequence: CASSLAKARAGKNTEAFF.

This clonotype was seen at least ten times. The rearrangement joins TRBV7-3 to TRBJ2-3; 7 bases agree with TRBD2. From germline, CDR1 is SGHTA and CDR2 FQGTGA. V was pared by 5 bases and J by 0 bases, with 17 bases of the junction left unmatched. This CDR3 is 19 amino acids long. CDR3 DNA: TGTGCCAGCAGCCCCCATTCGGGGGGATGCGTATGGAGCACAGATACGCAGTATTTT. Amino acid sequence: CASSPHSGGCVWSTDTQYF. Looking up the rest from reference TRBV7-3 and TRBJ2-3 gives the full variable domain: GAGVSQTPSNKVTEKGKYVELRCDPISGHTALYWYRQSLGQGPEFLIYFQGTGAADDSGLPNDRFFAVRPEGSVSTLKIQRTERGDSAVYLCASSPHSGGCVWSTDTQYFGPGTRLTVL.

This chain connects TRBV20-1 to TRBJ2-5, with 11 bases lining up with TRBD2. Germline V gene data show CDR1 as DFQATT and CDR2 as SNEGSKA (reference sequence). V gave up 3 bases and J gave up 3 bases; unmatched junction bases: 12. The CDR3 covers 17 residues. The CDR3, as DNA: TGCAGTGCTAGCCTAGATGTAGCGGGAGGGCCTGAAGAGACCCAGTACTTC. Amino acid sequence: CSASLDVAGGPEETQYF.

This clonotype was detected many times. The chain uses TRBV2 and TRBJ2-7, with D tentatively TRBD1 (5 bases). CDR3 length equals 14 residues. V lost 4 bases, J lost 6 bases, and 16 bases lay in between. The V gene's germline CDR1 is SNHLY and CDR2 FYNNEI. For the CDR3, the DNA is TGTGCCAGCAGTGTAGATCCCACAGGAAGCGAGCAGTACTTC. Translation: CASSVDPTGSEQYF.

The rearrangement uses TRBV10-3 and TRBJ1-1, with TRBD1 matching over 7 bases. Trimming at V came to 10 bases and at J to 1 base, leaving 6 bases not matched to a gene. Germline V gene lookup returns CDR1 ENHRY and CDR2 SYGVKD. The CDR3 totals 13 residues. This CDR3 reads CATTRQGNTEAFF. The CDR3 DNA sequence: TGTGCCACGACAAGACAGGGGAACACTGAAGCTTTCTTT.